This TCR beta chain stems from a study of cytomegalovirus exposure and HLA in healthy donors. Broader study findings: Most subjects' HLA-A and HLA-B alleles were reportedly predicted from TCR beta sequences. A missense variant in DCLRE1C was later tied to TCR beta V- and J-gene trimming.

A multiplex PCR was run with 60 Vbeta primers and 13 Jbeta primers. Method: immunoSEQ multiplex PCR; TCRdb's copy keeps in-frame clones and lacks some. The repertoire holds tens of thousands of clones, with roughly 82% as singletons. Details on this clone: Its matching antigen is unknown.

Germline values: CDR1 MRHNA, CDR2 SNTAGT. The CDR3 has 14 residues. V lost 6 bases and J lost 0, with 11 bases in between. The sample was PBMCs. This TCR was recovered from a man aged 18 to 30 in good health and CMV-seronegative. This rearrangement joins TRBV6-4 to TRBJ1-1, with a tentative D call TRBD1 (6 bases). The CDR3 nucleotides read TGTGCCAGCAGGCCCGGGGGGCTGAACACTGAAGCTTTCTTT. Encoded protein: CASRPGGLNTEAFF.